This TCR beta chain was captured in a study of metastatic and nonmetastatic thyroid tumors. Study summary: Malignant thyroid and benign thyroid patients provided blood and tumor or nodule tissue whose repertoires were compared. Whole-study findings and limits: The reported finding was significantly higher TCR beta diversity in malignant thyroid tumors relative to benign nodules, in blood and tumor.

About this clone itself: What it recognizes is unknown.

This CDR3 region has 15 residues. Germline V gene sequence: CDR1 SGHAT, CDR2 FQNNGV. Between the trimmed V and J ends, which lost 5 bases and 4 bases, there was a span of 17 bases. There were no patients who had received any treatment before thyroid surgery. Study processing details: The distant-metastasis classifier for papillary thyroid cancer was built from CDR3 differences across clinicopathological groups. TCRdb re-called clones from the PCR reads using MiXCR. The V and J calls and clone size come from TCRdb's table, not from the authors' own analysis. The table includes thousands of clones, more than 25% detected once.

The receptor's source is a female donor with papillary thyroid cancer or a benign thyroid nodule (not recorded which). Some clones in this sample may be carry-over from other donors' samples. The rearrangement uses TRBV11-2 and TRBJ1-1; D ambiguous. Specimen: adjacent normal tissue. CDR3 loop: CASSPDSGGSTEAFF. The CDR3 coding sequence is TGTGCCAGCAGCCCTGACTCCGGCGGGAGCACTGAAGCTTTCTTT.